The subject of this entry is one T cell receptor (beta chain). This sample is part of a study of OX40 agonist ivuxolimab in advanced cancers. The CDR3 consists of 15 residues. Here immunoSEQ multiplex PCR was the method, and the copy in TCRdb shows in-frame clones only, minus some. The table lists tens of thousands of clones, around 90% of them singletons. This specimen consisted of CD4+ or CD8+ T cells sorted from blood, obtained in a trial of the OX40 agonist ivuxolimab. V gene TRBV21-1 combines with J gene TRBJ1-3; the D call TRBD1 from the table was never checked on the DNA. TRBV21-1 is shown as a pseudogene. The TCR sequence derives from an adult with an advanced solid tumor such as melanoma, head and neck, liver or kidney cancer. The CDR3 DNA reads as TGTGCCAGCAGCCATGGACATCCTTATAGAAACACCATATATTTT. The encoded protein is CASSHGHPYRNTIYF.